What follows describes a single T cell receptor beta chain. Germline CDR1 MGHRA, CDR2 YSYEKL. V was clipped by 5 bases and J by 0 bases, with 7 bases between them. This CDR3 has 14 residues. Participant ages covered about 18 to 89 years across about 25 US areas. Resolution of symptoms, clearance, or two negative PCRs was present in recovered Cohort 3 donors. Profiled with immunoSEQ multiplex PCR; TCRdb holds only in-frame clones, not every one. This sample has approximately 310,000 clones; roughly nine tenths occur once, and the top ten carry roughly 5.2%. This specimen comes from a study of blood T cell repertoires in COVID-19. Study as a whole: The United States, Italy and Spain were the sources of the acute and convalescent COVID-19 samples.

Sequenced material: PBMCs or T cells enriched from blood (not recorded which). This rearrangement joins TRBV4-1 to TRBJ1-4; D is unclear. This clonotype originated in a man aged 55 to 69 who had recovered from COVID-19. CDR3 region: CASSKQATNEKLFF. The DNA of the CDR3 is TGCGCCAGCAGCAAACAAGCAACTAATGAAAAACTGTTTTTT.